Reported below is one T cell receptor beta chain. The antigen is not known. The sample originates from a study of T cell responses to AZD1222 COVID-19 vaccine. On the study more broadly: Pooled samples include second doses given at about 4 or 12 weeks. Study results and caveats: Variant regions that are unmutated are reportedly the target of nearly half of spike-specific TCRs. Distributed over spike, vaccine-associated CD4 TCRs predominated at 160-218 and 743-854. Clonal diversity was possibly underestimated, and the donors were mostly white British, with more females.

The germline V gene encodes CDR1 MDHEN and CDR2 SYDVKM. After removal of 2 bases from V and 6 bases from J, the junction contained 12 bases not matched to a gene. The CDR3 runs to 17 residues. Produced via immunoSEQ multiplex PCR; TCRdb's table is partial and in-frame only. The sample shows 100,000 to 150,000 clones, 80% to 90% of them seen only once. This clonotype was sampled from an adult in good health. The genes are TRBV28 and TRBJ2-7; 11 bases are shared with TRBD2. This material consisted of peripheral blood, taken on day 0 of AZD1222 vaccination. The DNA for the CDR3 is TGTGCCAGCAGTTTAGTACTAGCGGGAGTATATTCGGGCGAGCAGTACTTC. Protein: CASSLVLAGVYSGEQYF. The entire variable domain, with the rest obtained from reference TRBV28 and TRBJ2-7, is as follows: DVKVTQSSRYLVKRTGEKVFLECVQDMDHENMFWYRQDPGLGLRLIYFSYDVKMKEKGDIPEGYSVSREKKERFSLILESASTNQTSMYLCASSLVLAGVYSGEQYFGPGTRLTVT.